This TCR beta chain was sequenced during a study of lymphopenia after photon versus proton radiotherapy. Study-level points and caveats: Better survival with proton therapy was suggested as possible, not demonstrated. Photon-treated patients lost naive T cells and TCR diversity; proton-treated stayed stable. After lymphocyte nadir, photon-treated repertoires showed oligoclonal expansion, especially CD8+ Temra. Larger post-nadir TCR diversity loss correlated inversely with survival in deceased patients.

This table comes from immunoSEQ multiplex PCR, and its TCRdb copy is limited to in-frame clones, with some not included. The sample yields about 12,000 clones, around 89% seen once. About this clone itself: Its specificity is not known.

The CDR3 is made up of 13 amino acids. Germline CDR1 and CDR2: SGDLS and YYNGEE. The ends were cut back, 3 bases at V and 6 bases at J, with 11 bases in the middle. This clonotype was obtained from a man between 60 and 75 years old with pancreatic cancer. The V call is TRBV9, the J call TRBJ2-3; D is perhaps TRBD2 (5 bases). Here the sequenced sample was peripheral blood, taken from a patient treated with proton-based radiotherapy. This CDR3 is CASSAAVEDTQYF. The CDR3 DNA reads as TGTGCCAGCAGCGCAGCGGTGGAGGATACGCAGTATTTT. Full variable domain (missing parts from reference TRBV9 and TRBJ2-3): DSGVTQTPKHLITATGQRVTLRCSPRSGDLSVYWYQQSLDQGLQFLIQYYNGEERAKGNILERFSAQQFPDLHSELNLSSLELGDSALYFCASSAAVEDTQYFGPGTRLTVL.